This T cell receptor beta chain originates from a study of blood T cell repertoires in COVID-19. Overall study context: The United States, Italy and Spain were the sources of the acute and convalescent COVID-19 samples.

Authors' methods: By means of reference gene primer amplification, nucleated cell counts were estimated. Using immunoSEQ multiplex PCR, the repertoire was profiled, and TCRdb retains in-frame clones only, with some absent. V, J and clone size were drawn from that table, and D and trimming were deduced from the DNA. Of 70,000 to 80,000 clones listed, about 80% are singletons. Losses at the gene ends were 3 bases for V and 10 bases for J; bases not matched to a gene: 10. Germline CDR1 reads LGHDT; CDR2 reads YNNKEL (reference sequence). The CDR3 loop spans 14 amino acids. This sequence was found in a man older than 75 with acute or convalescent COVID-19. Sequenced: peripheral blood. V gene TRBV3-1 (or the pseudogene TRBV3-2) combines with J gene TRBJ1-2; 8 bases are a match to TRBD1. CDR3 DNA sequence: TGTGCCAGCAGCCACCGGGGCGCAGGGGGCGACTACACCTTC. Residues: CASSHRGAGGDYTF.